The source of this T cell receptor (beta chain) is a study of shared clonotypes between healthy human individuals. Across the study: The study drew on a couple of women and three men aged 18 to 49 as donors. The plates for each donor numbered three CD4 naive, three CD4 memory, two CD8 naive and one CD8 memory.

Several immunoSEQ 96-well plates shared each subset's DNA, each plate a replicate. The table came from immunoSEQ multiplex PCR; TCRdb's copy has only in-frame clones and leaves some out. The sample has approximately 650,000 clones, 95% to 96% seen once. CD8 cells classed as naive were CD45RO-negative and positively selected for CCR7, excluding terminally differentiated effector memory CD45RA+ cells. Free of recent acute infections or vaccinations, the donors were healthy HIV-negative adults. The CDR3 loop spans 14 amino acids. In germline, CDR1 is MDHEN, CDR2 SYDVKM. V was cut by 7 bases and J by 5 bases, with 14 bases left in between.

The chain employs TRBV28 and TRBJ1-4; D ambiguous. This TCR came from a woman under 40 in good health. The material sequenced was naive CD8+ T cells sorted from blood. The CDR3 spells CASIGSGVNEKLFF. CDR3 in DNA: TGTGCCAGCATTGGGTCTGGCGTGAATGAAAAACTGTTTTTT.